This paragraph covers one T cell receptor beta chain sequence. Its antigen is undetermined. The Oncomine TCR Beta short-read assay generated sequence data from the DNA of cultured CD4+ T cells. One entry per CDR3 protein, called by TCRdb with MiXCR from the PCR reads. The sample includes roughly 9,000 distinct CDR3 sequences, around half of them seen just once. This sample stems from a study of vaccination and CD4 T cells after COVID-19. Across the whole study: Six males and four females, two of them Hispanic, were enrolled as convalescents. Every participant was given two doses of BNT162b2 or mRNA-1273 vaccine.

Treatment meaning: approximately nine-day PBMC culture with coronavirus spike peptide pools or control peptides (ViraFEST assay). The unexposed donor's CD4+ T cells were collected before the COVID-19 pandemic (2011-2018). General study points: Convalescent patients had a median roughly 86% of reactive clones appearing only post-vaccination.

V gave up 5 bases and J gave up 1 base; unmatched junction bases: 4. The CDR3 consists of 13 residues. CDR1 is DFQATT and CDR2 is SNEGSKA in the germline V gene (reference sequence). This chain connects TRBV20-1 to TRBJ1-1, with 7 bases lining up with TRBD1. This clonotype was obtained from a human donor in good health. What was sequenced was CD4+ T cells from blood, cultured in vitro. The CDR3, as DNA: TGCAGTGCTGGGGGACAGCAGAACACTGAAGCTTTCTTT. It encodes CSAGGQQNTEAFF.